This T cell receptor (beta chain) was identified during a study of technical replicates of blood from several donors. Sequencing used immunoSEQ multiplex PCR; TCRdb keeps in-frame clones, though not all of them. In the table there are roughly 81,000 clones, approximately 86% of which are singletons. The CDR3 covers 15 residues. V gave up 6 bases and J gave up 4 bases, with 18 bases separating them. From germline, CDR1 is MNHEY and CDR2 SMNVEV (reference sequence). This receptor was identified in a human donor in good health. Some clones in this sample may be carry-over from other donors' samples. The sample comprised PBMCs. V is TRBV27 and J is TRBJ1-1; D possibly corresponds to TRBD1 (6 bases). The CDR3 spells CASRSGAGAITEAFF. As DNA, the CDR3 is TGTGCCAGCAGGTCAGGGGCGGGGGCGATCACTGAAGCTTTCTTT.